Listed below are T cell receptor beta chains from one sample, sequenced in a study of T-cell reconstitution after alpha-beta-depleted transplantation in children. One entry per CDR3 protein, called by TCRdb with MiXCR from the PCR reads. The sample comprises fewer than 450,000 distinct CDR3 sequences, under 20% of which are singletons, and roughly 40% rests with the top ten. This material consisted of PBMCs, mostly from graft donor cells, taken 360 days after TCRalphabeta/CD19-depleted stem cell transplant. The source of these receptors is a male patient aged 2 to 10 who had a stem cell transplant for acute lymphoblastic leukemia, so the T cells may come from the graft donor. CDR3s include the opening cysteine and the closing phenylalanine or tryptophan. Each record gives: V gene, J gene, clone size, D gene, CDR3 DNA, CDR3 protein. The D gene is left open where the match is weak. Clone size is not always given. Where it is, it says once, few, many or a class for expanded clones.

TRBV5-1	TRBJ1-1	.	.	TGCGCCAGCAGCCTCCCGGCAGGGGTGGGGAACACTGAAGCTTTCTTT	CASSLPAGVGNTEAFF
TRBV4-1	TRBJ2-3	.	TRBD1	TGCGCCAGCAGCCAAGGAAGAACCGGGACAGGGGGATCAGATACGCAGTATTTT	CASSQGRTGTGGSDTQYF
TRBV20-1	TRBJ2-1	many	TRBD2	TGCAGCGCATGGCTAGCGGGAGGGGTTGAGCAGTTCTTC	CSAWLAGGVEQFF
TRBV30	TRBJ2-2	once	.	TGTGCCTGGGCTAGCGAGGGCGGGGAGCTGTTTTTT	CAWASEGGELFF
TRBV4-2	TRBJ2-1	many	TRBD2	TGTGCCAGCAGCCTTCGGACTAGCGGCAACAATGAGCAGTTCTTC	CASSLRTSGNNEQFF
TRBV13	TRBJ1-6	many	.	TGTGCCAGCAGCTCACAGTACAGGGACGGGGCTAATTCACCCCTCCACTTT	CASSSQYRDGANSPLHF
TRBV20-1	TRBJ1-1	.	.	TGCAGTGCTAGAGACCCTAGCTATCAGGGCTGGAACACTGAAGCTTTCTTT	CSARDPSYQGWNTEAFF
TRBV5-1	TRBJ2-7	few	.	TGCGCCAGCAGCTTGGGATGGCGAGACACTCGACTCTACGAGCAGTACTTC	CASSLGWRDTRLYEQYF
TRBV28	TRBJ2-3	.	TRBD2	TGTGCCAGCAGTTTTTTAGCGGGAGCGAGTAGAGATACGCAGTATTTT	CASSFLAGASRDTQYF
TRBV4-3	TRBJ1-5	.	TRBD1	TGCGCCAGCAGCCAAGAGTTGGGCCGGGACAGCCATCAGCCCCAGCATTTT	CASSQELGRDSHQPQHF
TRBV6-4	TRBJ1-5	.	TRBD1	TGTGCCAGCAGAGCCCGGGACAGGGGCGACTATAGCAATCAGCCCCAGCATTTT	CASRARDRGDYSNQPQHF
TRBV29-1	TRBJ1-3	.	TRBD1	TGCAGCCACCCAGGGGGTCTAGGAAACACCATATATTTT	CSHPGGLGNTIYF
TRBV5-4	TRBJ2-3	many	TRBD2	TGTGCCAGCAGCTTGGGCCGGCGGGAGGGCCGGACAGATACGCAGTATTTT	CASSLGRREGRTDTQYF
TRBV7-6	TRBJ2-7	few	.	TGTGCCAGCAGCTCTAGGGGTTCAGGGGACTACGAGCAGTACTTC	CASSSRGSGDYEQYF
TRBV7-3	TRBJ2-1	.	TRBD2	TGTGCCAGCAGCCTAACGGTGGCGGGAGAGGCCAATGAGCAGTTCTTC	CASSLTVAGEANEQFF
TRBV10-2	TRBJ2-7	.	TRBD1	TGCGCCAGCGCCTCCGGGACAGAATATACTAGCTCCTACGAGCAGTACTTC	CASASGTEYTSSYEQYF
TRBV6-5	TRBJ1-3	few	.	TGTGCCAGCAGTTCTCCGACCGCTCGGACGGGAAACACCATATATTTT	CASSSPTARTGNTIYF
TRBV29-1	TRBJ2-1	.	.	TGCAGCGTTGAAGATCTGTCTCCGGGACTCACGCCCAGCTCCTACAATGAGCAGTTCTTC	CSVEDLSPGLTPSSYNEQFF
TRBV5-1	TRBJ2-1	.	TRBD1	TGCGCCAGCAGCCCTTCGTGGGGACAGGGCCTAGGATTTACATGGAATGAGCAGTTCTTC	CASSPSWGQGLGFTWNEQFF
TRBV20-1	TRBJ2-7	.	.	TGCAGTGCTAGAGATGTTGCCTCCTACGAGCAGTACTTC	CSARDVASYEQYF
TRBV9	TRBJ2-3	few	TRBD2	TGTGCCAGCAGTGTCTCGGTCACTAGCGCGGGGGCAGATACGCAGTATTTT	CASSVSVTSAGADTQYF
TRBV7-9	TRBJ2-1	.	.	TGTGCCAGCAGCTTAGACGGTGCTGGAGGTGAGCAGTTCTTC	CASSLDGAGGEQFF
TRBV29-1	TRBJ2-2	many	.	TGCAGCGTTAGGACCTCTATGAACACCGGGGAGCTGTTTTTT	CSVRTSMNTGELFF
TRBV2	TRBJ2-7	few	TRBD2	TGTGCCAGCAGTGCCGGGAGGGCCTTTTACTACGAGCAGTACTTC	CASSAGRAFYYEQYF
TRBV4-1	TRBJ2-5	few	TRBD2	TGCGCCAGCAGCCAAATGAGCGGGGCGTACCAAGAGACCCAGTACTTC	CASSQMSGAYQETQYF
TRBV21-1	TRBJ2-7	many	.	TGTGCCAGCAGCAAAGACGTTCACTTGGGACAGGGTTCCGAGCAGTACTTC	CASSKDVHLGQGSEQYF